Each of the 32 T cell receptor beta chains below was sequenced from the same sample in a study of cytomegalovirus exposure and HLA in healthy donors. PCR used 60 Vbeta primers and 13 Jbeta primers. Clones were read by immunoSEQ multiplex PCR, and TCRdb kept only the in-frame ones, dropping some. The sample shows 95,000 to 150,000 clones, 50% to 75% of them seen only once. Sequenced sample: PBMCs. The receptors derive from a woman in her thirties or forties in good health and CMV-seropositive.

The chain uses TRBV4-2 and TRBJ2-3; 11 positions match TRBD2. The germline CDR1 and CDR2 sequences are LGHNA and YNFKEQ. The CDR3 runs to 16 residues. V dropped 5 bases and J dropped 0; count of bases not matched to a gene: 4. The chain's CDR3 is CASSWTSGYSTDTQYF. CDR3 nucleotides: TGTGCCAGCAGCTGGACTAGCGGGTACAGCACAGATACGCAGTATTTT.

This sequence joins TRBV7-9 and TRBJ2-5, with 9 bases aligning to TRBD1. Germline CDR1 and CDR2: SEHNR and FQNEAQ (reference sequence). Trimming cost V 4 bases and J 3 bases; bases outside gene matches: 0. The CDR3 extends over 13 amino acids. As DNA, the CDR3 is TGTGCCAGCAGCTGGACAGGGGAAGAGACCCAGTACTTC. Protein: CASSWTGEETQYF.

V is TRBV28 and J is TRBJ2-3; the D is unclear. There are 18 residues in the CDR3. Germline loops: CDR1 MDHEN, CDR2 SYDVKM. Trimming pared 2 bases from V and 2 bases from J, leaving 20 bases between. The CDR3 DNA follows: TGTGCCAGCAGTTTAGTTATGGTAGCCGGAGATCCCACAGATACGCAGTATTTT. It specifies CASSLVMVAGDPTDTQYF.

The chain has TRBV6-1 and TRBJ1-6; 7 positions match TRBD1. CDR1 and CDR2 from the germline V gene are MNHNS and SASEGT. There are 13 residues in the CDR3. V lost 3 bases and J lost 10; bases outside the gene matches: 3. The CDR3 spells CASSDQGESPLHF. CDR3 DNA sequence: TGTGCCAGCAGTGACCAGGGGGAATCACCCCTCCACTTT.

This clone was observed a few times. The CDR3 spells CASSYSCGHLYGYTF. CDR3 coding DNA: TGTGCCAGCAGTTACTCGTGTGGACACCTCTATGGCTACACCTTC. The J gene is TRBJ1-2, the V gene TRBV6-5, with D perhaps TRBD1 (5 bases). Germline CDR1 is MNHEY and CDR2 is SVGAGI. The CDR3 sequence is 15 residues long. Trimming stripped 0 bases from V and 4 bases from J, with 12 bases between.

The chain employs TRBV5-1 and TRBJ1-4, with 7 bases identical to TRBD1. Germline CDR1 SGHRS, CDR2 YFSETQ. V trimming: 3 bases; J trimming: 2 bases; junction bases outside the gene matches: 4. The CDR3 runs to 15 residues. The CDR3 coding sequence is TGCGCCAGCAGCTGGACAGGCAATACTAATGAAAAACTGTTTTTT. Translated, it gives CASSWTGNTNEKLFF.

The CDR3 DNA follows: TGTGCCAGCAGTGAATCCGGCCTAGCGGGAGTGGTAAGAGATACGCAGTATTTT. Residues: CASSESGLAGVVRDTQYF. V and J are TRBV25-1 and TRBJ2-3; 10 bases are a match to TRBD2. Trimming cost V 1 base and J 5 bases; bases outside gene matches: 12. Germline assignment: CDR1 MGHDK and CDR2 SYGVNS. This CDR3 has 18 residues.

The chain recombines TRBV28 with TRBJ1-5, with D possibly matching TRBD1 (5 bases). CDR3 length: 13 residues. V was clipped by 8 bases and J by 14 bases, with 22 bases between them. Germline CDR1 MDHEN, CDR2 SYDVKM. DNA for the CDR3: TGTGCCAGCTCGAATCCCGGGGGAGGGTACAAGCATTTT. Amino acids: CASSNPGGGYKHF. Based on the CDR3 plus reference TRBV28 and TRBJ1-5, the full variable domain is DVKVTQSSRYLVKRTGEKVFLECVQDMDHENMFWYRQDPGLGLRLIYFSYDVKMKEKGDIPEGYSVSREKKERFSLILESASTNQTSMYLCASSNPGGGYKHFGDGTRLSIL.

V gene TRBV27 combines with J gene TRBJ1-1, with D maybe TRBD1 (5 bases). Trimming took 3 bases from V and 3 from J, leaving 11 bases between them. Germline V gene sequence: CDR1 MNHEY, CDR2 SMNVEV (reference sequence). CDR3 size: 14 residues. The CDR3 sequence: CASSFLQGYTEAFF. The CDR3 bases are TGTGCCAGCAGTTTCCTCCAGGGATACACTGAAGCTTTCTTT.

The rearrangement links TRBV28 to TRBJ2-5, with 9 bases aligning to TRBD2. The length of the CDR3 is 17 residues. CDR1 and CDR2 (germline): MDHEN, SYDVKM. Trimming at V came to 6 bases and at J to 4 bases, leaving 15 bases not matched to a gene. This CDR3 is CASRLIGAGGPLETQYF. The CDR3 DNA is TGTGCCAGCAGGCTGATTGGGGCGGGAGGGCCTTTAGAGACCCAGTACTTC.

This rearrangement joins TRBV6-1 to TRBJ2-7; 7 bases are a match to TRBD2. The V and J ends lost 5 bases and 6 bases, in that order; junction bases with no gene match: 7. The CDR3 has 13 residues. Germline CDR1 MNHNS, CDR2 SASEGT. The CDR3 region has the DNA TGTGCCAGCAGTCCGGTCCCGGGAGGCGAGCAGTACTTC. Translation gives CASSPVPGGEQYF.

The genes are TRBV11-2 and TRBJ2-7; D gene uncertain. There are 14 residues in the CDR3. Germline V gene lookup returns CDR1 SGHAT and CDR2 FQNNGV. Trimming took 1 base from V and 2 from J, leaving 9 bases between them. The CDR3 reads CASSLGVTPYEQYF. The CDR3 DNA reads TGTGCCAGCAGCTTAGGAGTGACTCCCTACGAGCAGTACTTC.

The chain is built from TRBV29-1 and TRBJ1-5; the D gene is possibly TRBD1 (6 bases). CDR3 length: 17 amino acids. Germline V gene sequence: CDR1 SQVTM, CDR2 ANQGSEA. V lost 5 bases, J lost 2 bases, and 22 bases lay in between. The CDR3 coding sequence is TGCAGCGTTTCTGGAACAGGGCCGGGCGAAGGCAATCAGCCCCAGCATTTT. Translating it yields CSVSGTGPGEGNQPQHF.

The CDR3 DNA reads TGTGCCAGCAGCTCACAGGGGAACACTGAAGCTTTCTTT. It translates to CASSSQGNTEAFF. V and J are TRBV7-2 and TRBJ1-1; a possible D gene is TRBD1 (6 bases). This CDR3 comprises 13 residues. Trimming took 4 bases from V and 1 from J, leaving 7 bases between them. Germline V gene data show CDR1 as SGHTA and CDR2 as FQGNSA.

The rearrangement uses TRBV7-9 and TRBJ1-1; maybe TRBD1 (6 bases). This CDR3 has 15 residues. The V end lost 4 bases, the J end lost 4 bases, and 16 bases lay between the germline ends. Germline lookup yields CDR1 SEHNR and CDR2 FQNEAQ (reference sequence). CDR3 DNA: TGTGCCAGCAGCTCCGCCCAAGGGGGATCCACTGAAGCTTTCTTT. Its translation is CASSSAQGGSTEAFF.

V is TRBV4-2 and J is TRBJ2-1, with D maybe TRBD2 (7 bases). The V end lost 1 base, the J end lost 9 bases, and 19 bases lay between the germline ends. Germline-derived CDR1 and CDR2 are LGHNA and YNFKEQ. CDR3 length: 16 residues. In nucleotides, the CDR3 is TGTGCCAGCAGCCAAGGTGTGGCGGGGGCTTGGGGTGAGCAGTTCTTC. Translating it yields CASSQGVAGAWGEQFF.

V and J are TRBV6-5 and TRBJ2-2; D not certain. V was shortened by 4 bases and J by 3 bases, with 12 bases between the two germline ends. Germline CDR1 MNHEY, CDR2 SVGAGI. The CDR3 has 15 amino acids. CDR3 sequence: CASSSVSTHTGELFF. CDR3 nucleotides: TGTGCCAGCAGTTCGGTTTCGACACACACCGGGGAGCTGTTTTTT.

The V and J genes are TRBV4-1 and TRBJ1-4, with D possibly TRBD1 on 6 matching bases. The V and J ends lost 2 bases and 8 bases respectively, with 18 bases between them. Germline V lookup: CDR1 MGHRA, CDR2 YSYEKL. The CDR3 has 16 amino acids. The CDR3 nucleotides read TGCGCCAGCAGCCAACCCTACGGGACAAGAAAAGAAAAACTGTTTTTT. It translates to CASSQPYGTRKEKLFF.

Regarding this clone: In the same sample, other DNA sequences code for this CDR3. The V and J genes are TRBV6-6 and TRBJ2-7; no firm D call. Germline loops: CDR1 MNHNY, CDR2 SVGAGI (reference sequence). V was shortened by 2 bases and J by 5 bases, with 7 bases between the two germline ends. This CDR3 comprises 12 residues. In DNA form, the CDR3 reads TGTGCCAGCAGTTACCTGAGCGACGAGCAGTACTTC. Protein sequence: CASSYLSDEQYF.

In this sample, this clone turned up a few times. This chain connects TRBV30 to TRBJ2-1; D may be TRBD2 (5 bases). The CDR3 is made up of 13 amino acids. Trimming stripped 2 bases from V and 1 base from J, with 6 bases between. CDR1 and CDR2 from the germline V gene are GTSNPN and SVGIG (reference sequence). The CDR3, as DNA: TGTGCCTGGAGTCCGGGATCCTACAATGAGCAGTTCTTC. As protein: CAWSPGSYNEQFF.

The chain joins TRBV6-5 to TRBJ2-7, with 10 bases identical to TRBD2. The CDR3 sequence is 15 residues long. CDR1 and CDR2 from the germline V gene are MNHEY and SVGAGI. V was clipped by 0 bases and J by 5 bases; unmatched bases: 4. CDR3 DNA sequence: TGTGCCAGCAGTTACTCACCCGGGACTAGCGACGAGCAGTACTTC. Its translation: CASSYSPGTSDEQYF.

The chain is built from TRBV4-1 and TRBJ2-5; 7 bases map to TRBD1. The end of the DNA aligns better with TRBJ2-7, so the J call may be wrong. The CDR3 sequence is 16 residues long. CDR1 is MGHRA and CDR2 is YSYEKL in the germline V gene. The CDR3 DNA follows: TGCGCCAGCAGCCAAGAATTAGGGGACAGCTCCTACGAGCAGTACTTC. Its protein product is CASSQELGDSSYEQYF.

V gene TRBV4-1 combines with J gene TRBJ2-7, with 7 bases aligning to TRBD2. The germline CDR1 and CDR2 sequences are MGHRA and YSYEKL. The CDR3 sequence is 14 residues long. The ends lost 0 bases at V and 1 base at J; junction bases unmatched: 0. This CDR3 reads CASSQERGSYEQYF. In nucleotides, the CDR3 is TGCGCCAGCAGCCAAGAGCGGGGGTCCTACGAGCAGTACTTC.

V usage is TRBV6-5 and J usage is TRBJ1-1; D might be TRBD1 (6 bases). Germline loops: CDR1 MNHEY, CDR2 SVGAGI. This CDR3 is 14 amino acids long. Trimming shortened V by 8 bases and J by 11 bases, and 24 bases separated the two germline ends. CDR3 nucleotide sequence: TGTGCCAGCCGTTCCAGGACAGCCGGGGTCGAGGCTTTCTTT. Its translation: CASRSRTAGVEAFF.

This clone showed up just a few times. The genes are TRBV7-9 and TRBJ2-1, with 7 bases fitting TRBD1. The trim removed 5 bases at V and 6 bases at J, leaving 7 bases unmatched. CDR1 SEHNR and CDR2 FQNEAQ come from the germline V gene (reference sequence). This CDR3 is 14 amino acids long. The CDR3 DNA reads TGTGCCAGCAGCCCACCGGACAGGTTCAATGAGCAGTTCTTC. Translated: CASSPPDRFNEQFF. The full variable domain, with the rest looked up from reference TRBV7-9 and TRBJ2-1, is DTGVSQNPRHKITKRGQNVTFRCDPISEHNRLYWYRQTLGQGPEFLTYFQNEAQLEKSRLLSDRFSAERPKGSFSTLEIQRTEQGDSAMYLCASSPPDRFNEQFFGPGTRLTVL.

This chain uses TRBV30 with TRBJ2-1, with 14 bases aligning to TRBD2. The CDR3 is 17 residues long. The junction had 6 bases not matched to a gene; V was cut back by 3 bases and J by 2 bases. Germline values: CDR1 GTSNPN, CDR2 SVGIG (reference sequence). CDR3 in DNA: TGTGCCTGGAGCAGGACTAGCGGGGGGTCCGCCTACAATGAGCAGTTCTTC. It specifies CAWSRTSGGSAYNEQFF. The full variable domain, rest sourced from reference TRBV30 and TRBJ2-1, is SQTIHQWPATLVQPVGSPLSLECTVEGTSNPNLYWYRQAAGRGLQLLFYSVGIGQISSEVPQNLSASRPQDRQFILSSKKLLLSDSGFYLCAWSRTSGGSAYNEQFFGPGTRLTVL.

The chain carries TRBV5-1 and TRBJ1-6; 8 bases are a match to TRBD1. The CDR3 totals 14 residues. The germline V gene has CDR1 SGHRS and CDR2 YFSETQ. Trimming cost V 0 bases and J 11 bases; bases outside gene matches: 4. CDR3 amino acids: CASSLGQGITPLHF. The CDR3 bases are TGCGCCAGCAGCTTGGGACAGGGGATTACACCCCTCCACTTT.

The genes are TRBV7-2 and TRBJ2-2; D not resolved. This CDR3 is 13 amino acids long. The germline V gene encodes CDR1 SGHTA and CDR2 FQGNSA. The germline V and J ends were trimmed by 3 bases and 8 bases, with 10 bases remaining between them. DNA of the CDR3: TGTGCCAGCAGCTTGTATTCGAGGGGGGAGCTGTTTTTT. This codes for CASSLYSRGELFF. Together with reference TRBV7-2 and TRBJ2-2, the CDR3 gives the full variable domain: GAGVSQSPSNKVTEKGKDVELRCDPISGHTALYWYRQSLGQGLEFLIYFQGNSAPDKSGLPSDRFSAERTGGSVSTLTIQRTQQEDSAVYLCASSLYSRGELFFGEGSRLTVL.

V gene TRBV14 combines with J gene TRBJ2-5; 8 bases are shared with TRBD2. Germline CDR1 SGHDN, CDR2 FVKESK. This CDR3 is 14 amino acids long. With 3 bases clipped from V and 5 bases from J, the junction kept 5 bases outside the gene matches. The CDR3 bases are TGTGCCAGCAGCCATCTTAGCGGGGAGGAGACCCAGTACTTC. Its translation: CASSHLSGEETQYF.

This clone turned up a few times. The chain employs TRBV15 and TRBJ2-1, with TRBD2 as a possible D gene (6 bases). Trimming took 1 base from V and 6 from J, leaving 16 bases between them. The CDR3 runs to 16 residues. The germline gives CDR1 LNHNV, CDR2 YYDKDF (reference sequence). The CDR3 loop reads CATSRGDVGEVNEQFF. The CDR3 DNA follows: TGTGCCACCAGCAGAGGTGACGTCGGGGAGGTCAATGAGCAGTTCTTC. Full variable domain (rest looked up from reference TRBV15 and TRBJ2-1): DAMVIQNPRYQVTQFGKPVTLSCSQTLNHNVMYWYQQKSSQAPKLLFHYYDKDFNNEADTPDNFQSRRPNTSFCFLDIRSPGLGDTAMYLCATSRGDVGEVNEQFFGPGTRLTVL.

Comments on this clone: The junction differs from germline at one of its ends, possibly a read error. This chain connects TRBV7-9 to TRBJ2-7; D not certain. This CDR3 is built from 14 residues. Germline CDR1 reads SEHNR; CDR2 reads FQNEAQ (reference sequence). The CDR3 DNA sequence: TGTTCCAGCAGCTCTGGGCCCAGCTCCTACGAGCAGTACTTC. Encoded protein: CSSSSGPSSYEQYF.

The chain carries TRBV2 and TRBJ1-1; D gene ambiguous. The germline gives CDR1 SNHLY, CDR2 FYNNEI. The V end was cut by 6 bases, the J end by 4 bases, with 15 bases between. The CDR3 has 14 amino acids. The chain's CDR3 is CASREAGGSTEAFF. The CDR3 bases are TGTGCCAGCAGAGAGGCAGGTGGGAGCACTGAAGCTTTCTTT.